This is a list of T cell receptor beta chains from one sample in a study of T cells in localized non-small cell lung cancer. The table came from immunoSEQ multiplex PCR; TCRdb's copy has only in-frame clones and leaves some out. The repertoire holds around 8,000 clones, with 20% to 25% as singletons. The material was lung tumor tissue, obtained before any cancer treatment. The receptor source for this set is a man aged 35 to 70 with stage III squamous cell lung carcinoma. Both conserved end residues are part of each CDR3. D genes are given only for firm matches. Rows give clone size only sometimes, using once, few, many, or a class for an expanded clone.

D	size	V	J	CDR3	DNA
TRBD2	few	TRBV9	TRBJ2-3	CASSDGAGFADTQYF	TGTGCCAGCAGTGATGGAGCGGGATTTGCAGATACGCAGTATTTT
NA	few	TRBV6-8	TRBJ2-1	CASSYSAGPLDEQFF	TGTGCCAGCAGTTACTCGGCAGGGCCCCTTGATGAGCAGTTCTTC
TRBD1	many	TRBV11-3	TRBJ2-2	CASSPPRQGAAGELFF	TGTGCCAGCAGCCCCCCCCGGCAGGGGGCGGCCGGGGAGCTGTTTTTT
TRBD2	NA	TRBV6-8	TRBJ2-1	CASRLGTSSSEQFF	TGTGCCAGCAGGCTCGGGACTAGCTCGTCTGAGCAGTTCTTC
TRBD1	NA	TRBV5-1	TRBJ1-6	CASSLGQGGSPLHF	TGCGCCAGCAGCCTAGGACAGGGAGGTTCACCCCTCCACTTT
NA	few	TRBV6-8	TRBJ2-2	CASSPVNTGELFF	TGTGCCAGCAGCCCCGTGAACACCGGGGAGCTGTTTTTT
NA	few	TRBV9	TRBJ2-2	CASSVDPGFSTGELFF	TGTGCCAGCAGCGTAGACCCGGGTTTCAGCACCGGGGAGCTGTTTTTT
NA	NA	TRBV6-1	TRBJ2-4	CASSEALTRGDIQYF	TGTGCCAGCAGTGAAGCCCTGACTAGGGGGGACATTCAGTACTTC
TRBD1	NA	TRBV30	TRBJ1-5	CAWSPPGQLSNQPQHF	TGTGCCTGGAGTCCTCCGGGACAGCTTAGCAATCAGCCCCAGCATTTT
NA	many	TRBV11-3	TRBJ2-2	CASSPQSGGTGELFF	TGTGCCAGCAGCCCCCAGTCAGGTGGTACCGGGGAGCTGTTTTTT
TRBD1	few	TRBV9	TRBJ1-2	CASSTSGGSAGYTF	TGTGCCAGCAGCACATCAGGGGGGTCAGCCGGCTACACCTTC
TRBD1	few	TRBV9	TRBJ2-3	CASSRQGASTDTQYF	TGTGCCAGCAGCCGACAGGGGGCAAGCACAGATACGCAGTATTTT
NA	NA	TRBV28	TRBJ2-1	CASCLALNNEQFF	TGTGCCAGCTGCCTAGCGTTGAACAATGAGCAGTTCTTC
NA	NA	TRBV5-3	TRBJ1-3	CARSLVLSGNTIYF	TGTGCCAGAAGCTTGGTTCTCTCTGGAAACACCATATATTTT
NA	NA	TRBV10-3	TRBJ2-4	CAISESRGGNIQYF	TGTGCCATCAGTGAGTCGAGGGGAGGAAACATTCAGTACTTC